The 10 T cell receptor beta chains listed next were all sequenced from one sample in a study of blood T cell repertoires in COVID-19. Sequenced by immunoSEQ multiplex PCR; TCRdb stores in-frame clones only, minus some. The table records hundreds of thousands of clones, roughly four fifths of them present only once. Sequencing was done on a sample of peripheral blood. These receptors originate from a woman aged 40 to 49 with active or convalescent COVID-19.

The rearrangement joins TRBV29-1 to TRBJ1-1, with D unresolved. Trimming removed 7 bases from V and 3 bases from J, with 15 bases in between. The CDR3 has 13 amino acids. CDR1 is SQVTM and CDR2 is ANQGSEA in the germline V gene. CDR3 residues: CSAVDTSYTEAFF. CDR3 DNA sequence: TGCAGCGCCGTAGACACCTCTTACACTGAAGCTTTCTTT.

This chain joins TRBV18 and TRBJ1-1; 9 bases are shared with TRBD1. This CDR3 comprises 15 residues. V was pared by 3 bases and J by 3 bases, with 5 bases of the junction left unmatched. Germline V gene sequence: CDR1 KGHSH, CDR2 LQKENI. The CDR3 protein is CASSPGTGSDTEAFF. The CDR3 DNA is TGTGCCAGCTCACCGGGGACAGGGAGCGACACTGAAGCTTTCTTT.

This clone was recorded at least ten times. The V and J genes are TRBV14 and TRBJ2-5; unclear D gene. V was clipped by 1 base and J by 5 bases, with 11 bases between them. There are 14 residues in the CDR3. CDR1 is SGHDN, CDR2 FVKESK, per germline. The CDR3 sequence: CASSQGARAETQYF. CDR3 DNA: TGTGCCAGCAGCCAAGGGGCCCGCGCGGAGACCCAGTACTTC.

The chain employs TRBV6-5 and TRBJ2-1; maybe TRBD1 (6 bases). V was cut by 6 bases and J by 3 bases, with 9 bases left in between. Germline assignment: CDR1 MNHEY and CDR2 SVGAGI. The CDR3 is 13 amino acids. CDR3 DNA: TGTGCCAGCAGATTGGACAGCTACAATGAGCAGTTCTTC. Its translation is CASRLDSYNEQFF.

This clone occurred once. The V call is TRBV7-9, the J call TRBJ1-5; D call uncertain. The CDR3 totals 12 residues. CDR1 is SEHNR and CDR2 is FQNEAQ in the germline V gene (reference sequence). Between the trimmed V and J ends, which lost 5 bases and 4 bases, there was a span of 6 bases. CDR3 sequence reads: CASSSQNQPQHF. The CDR3 DNA follows: TGTGCCAGCAGCAGTCAGAATCAGCCCCAGCATTTT.

This chain links TRBV28 with TRBJ1-5; 9 positions agree with TRBD1. The germline V gene has CDR1 MDHEN and CDR2 SYDVKM. The CDR3 totals 15 residues. V lost 3 bases, J lost 7 bases, and 7 bases stayed unmatched. This CDR3 is CASSLYTGGRQPQHF. The CDR3 bases are TGTGCCAGCAGTTTGTATACAGGGGGCAGACAGCCCCAGCATTTT.

The rearrangement joins TRBV28 to TRBJ1-1; possible D gene TRBD1, 6 bases. The CDR3 totals 13 residues. CDR1 and CDR2 from the germline V gene are MDHEN and SYDVKM. V lost 5 bases and J lost 8, with 15 bases in between. The DNA for the CDR3 is TGTGCCAGCAGTCCCTCCCCCGGGACAGAAGCTTTCTTT. It translates to CASSPSPGTEAFF.

V is TRBV2 and J is TRBJ2-7, with 10 positions matching TRBD1. V shed 5 bases, J shed 5 bases, and the junction held 6 bases outside the gene matches. The CDR3 contains 14 residues. Germline CDR1 SNHLY, CDR2 FYNNEI. This CDR3 is CASSPGQGNHEQYF. The CDR3 coding sequence is TGTGCCAGCAGTCCGGGACAGGGGAACCACGAGCAGTACTTC.

The rearrangement links TRBV19 to TRBJ1-5; possibly TRBD1 for D (5 bases). The germline V gene has CDR1 LNHDA and CDR2 SQIVND (reference sequence). The CDR3 contains 16 residues. Deletions cut 0 bases from V and 6 bases from J, with 15 bases between. The CDR3 is CASSIEAGRSGQPQHF. CDR3 DNA sequence: TGTGCCAGTAGTATAGAGGCAGGGAGGAGCGGTCAGCCCCAGCATTTT. Drawing the rest from reference TRBV19 and TRBJ1-5, the complete variable domain is DGGITQSPKYLFRKEGQNVTLSCEQNLNHDAMYWYRQDPGQGLRLIYYSQIVNDFQKGDIAEGYSVSREKKESFPLTVTSAQKNPTAFYLCASSIEAGRSGQPQHFGDGTRLSIL.

The V call is TRBV19, the J call TRBJ1-1; weak D call: TRBD1 (6 bases). The CDR3 contains 13 residues. V shed 6 bases and J shed 0 bases, with 8 bases lying between them. Germline values: CDR1 LNHDA, CDR2 SQIVND (reference sequence). Written as DNA, the CDR3 is TGTGCCAGTAGGGCAGGGGTGAACACTGAAGCTTTCTTT. This codes for CASRAGVNTEAFF.